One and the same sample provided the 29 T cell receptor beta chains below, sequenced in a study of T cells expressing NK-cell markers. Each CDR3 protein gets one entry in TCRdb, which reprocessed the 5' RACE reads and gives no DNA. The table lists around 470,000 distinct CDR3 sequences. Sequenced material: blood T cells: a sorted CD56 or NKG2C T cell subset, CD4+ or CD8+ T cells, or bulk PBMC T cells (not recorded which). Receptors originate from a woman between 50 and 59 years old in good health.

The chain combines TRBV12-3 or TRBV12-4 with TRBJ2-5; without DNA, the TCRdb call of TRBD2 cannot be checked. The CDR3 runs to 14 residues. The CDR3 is CASTTSGSMKTQYF.

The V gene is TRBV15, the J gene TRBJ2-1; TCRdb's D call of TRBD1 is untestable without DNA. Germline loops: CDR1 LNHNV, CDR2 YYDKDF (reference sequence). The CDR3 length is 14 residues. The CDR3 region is CATREGQVYNEQFF.

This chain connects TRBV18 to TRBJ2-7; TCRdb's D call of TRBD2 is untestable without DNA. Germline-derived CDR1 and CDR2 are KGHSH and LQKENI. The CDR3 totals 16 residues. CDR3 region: CASSPPVLAGTYEQYF. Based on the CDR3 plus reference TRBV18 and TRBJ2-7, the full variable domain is NAGVMQNPRHLVRRRGQEARLRCSPMKGHSHVYWYRQLPEEGLKFMVYLQKENIIDESGMPKERFSAEFPKEGPSILRIQQVVRGDSAAYFCASSPPVLAGTYEQYFGPGTRLTVT.

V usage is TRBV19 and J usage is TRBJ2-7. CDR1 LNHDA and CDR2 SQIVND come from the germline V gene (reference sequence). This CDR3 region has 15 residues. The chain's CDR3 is CASSITTGGSYEQYF.

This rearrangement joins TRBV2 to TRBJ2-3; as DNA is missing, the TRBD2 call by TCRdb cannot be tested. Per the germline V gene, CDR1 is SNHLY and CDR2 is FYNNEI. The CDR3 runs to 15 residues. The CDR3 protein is CASSASGRITDTQYF.

This CDR3 reads CASSEILDTQYF. The V and J genes are TRBV6-2 or TRBV6-3 and TRBJ2-3. This CDR3 has 12 amino acids. Germline CDR1 is MNHEY and CDR2 is SVGEGT.

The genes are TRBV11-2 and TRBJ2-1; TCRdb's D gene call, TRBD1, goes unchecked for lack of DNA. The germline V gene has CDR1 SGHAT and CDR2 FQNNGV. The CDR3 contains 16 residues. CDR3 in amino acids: CASSPPGHLSYNEQFF.

The CDR3 sequence is CASSLGRRRDNEQFF. This chain joins TRBV5-1 and TRBJ2-1; TCRdb names TRBD2, which stays unverified in the absence of DNA. The germline gives CDR1 SGHRS, CDR2 YFSETQ. The CDR3 totals 15 residues.

The CDR3 reads CASSPPWDIYTGELFF. The rearrangement links TRBV4-2 to TRBJ2-2; TCRdb gives TRBD1 as the D gene, but with no DNA this cannot be confirmed. The CDR3 is made up of 16 amino acids. Per germline, CDR1 LGHNA and CDR2 YNFKEQ.

The CDR3 region is CSVVLGADTQYF. The genes are TRBV29-1 and TRBJ2-3. This CDR3 comprises 12 residues. Germline V gene sequence: CDR1 SQVTM, CDR2 ANQGSEA.

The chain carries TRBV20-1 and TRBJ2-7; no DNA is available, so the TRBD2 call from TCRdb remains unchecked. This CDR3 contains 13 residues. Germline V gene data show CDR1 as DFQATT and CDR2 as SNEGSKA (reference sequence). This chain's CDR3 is CSATSGTYYEQYF.

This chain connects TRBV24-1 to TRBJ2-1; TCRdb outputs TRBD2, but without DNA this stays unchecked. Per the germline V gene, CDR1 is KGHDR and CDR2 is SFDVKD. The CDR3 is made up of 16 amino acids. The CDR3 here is CATSDLRRETTNEQFF.

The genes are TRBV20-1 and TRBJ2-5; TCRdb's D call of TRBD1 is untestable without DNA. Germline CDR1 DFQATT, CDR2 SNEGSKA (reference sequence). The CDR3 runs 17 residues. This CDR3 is CSARASPTGQTSGTQYF.

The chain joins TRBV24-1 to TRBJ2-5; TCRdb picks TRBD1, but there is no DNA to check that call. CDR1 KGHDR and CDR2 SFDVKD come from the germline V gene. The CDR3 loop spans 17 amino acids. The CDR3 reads CATSDPGTGPHGETQYF.

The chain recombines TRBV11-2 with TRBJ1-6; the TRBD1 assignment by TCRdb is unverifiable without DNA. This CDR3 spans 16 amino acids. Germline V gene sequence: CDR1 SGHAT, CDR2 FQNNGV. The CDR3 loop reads CASSPNRGNYNSPLHF.

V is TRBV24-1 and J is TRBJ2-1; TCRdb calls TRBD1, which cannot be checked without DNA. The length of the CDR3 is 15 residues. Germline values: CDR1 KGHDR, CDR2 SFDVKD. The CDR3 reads CATSDLRGRGNEQFF.

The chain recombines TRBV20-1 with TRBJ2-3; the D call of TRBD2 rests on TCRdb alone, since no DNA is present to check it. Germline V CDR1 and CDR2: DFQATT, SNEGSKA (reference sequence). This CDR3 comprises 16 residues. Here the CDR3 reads CSALGGPSQDADTQYF.

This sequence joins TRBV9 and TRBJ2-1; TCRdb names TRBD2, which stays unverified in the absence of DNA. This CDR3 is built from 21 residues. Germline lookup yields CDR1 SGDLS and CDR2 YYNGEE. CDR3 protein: CASSVETGLAGGRPVYNEQFF. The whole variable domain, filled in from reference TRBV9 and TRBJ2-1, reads DSGVTQTPKHLITATGQRVTLRCSPRSGDLSVYWYQQSLDQGLQFLIQYYNGEERAKGNILERFSAQQFPDLHSELNLSSLELGDSALYFCASSVETGLAGGRPVYNEQFFGPGTRLTVL.

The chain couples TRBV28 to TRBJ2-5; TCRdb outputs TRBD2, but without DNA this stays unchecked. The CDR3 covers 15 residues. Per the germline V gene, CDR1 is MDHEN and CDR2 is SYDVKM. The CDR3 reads CASSLIGGMGETQYF.

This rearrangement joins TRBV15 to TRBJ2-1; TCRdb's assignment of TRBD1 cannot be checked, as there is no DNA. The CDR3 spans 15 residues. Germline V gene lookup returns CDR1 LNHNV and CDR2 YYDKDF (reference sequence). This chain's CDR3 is CATRMTGGRGREQFF.

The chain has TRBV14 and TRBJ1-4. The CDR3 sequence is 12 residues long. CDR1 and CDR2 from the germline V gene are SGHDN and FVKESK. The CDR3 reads CASSQSSQKLFF.

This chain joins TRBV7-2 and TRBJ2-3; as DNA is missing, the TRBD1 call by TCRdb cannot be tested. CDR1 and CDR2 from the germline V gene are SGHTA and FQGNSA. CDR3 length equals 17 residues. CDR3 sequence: CASSPIPTGRGTDTQYF.

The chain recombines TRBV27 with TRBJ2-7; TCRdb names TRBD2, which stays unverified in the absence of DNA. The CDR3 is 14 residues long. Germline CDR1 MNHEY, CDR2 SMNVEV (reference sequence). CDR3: CASSAGTSINEQYF.

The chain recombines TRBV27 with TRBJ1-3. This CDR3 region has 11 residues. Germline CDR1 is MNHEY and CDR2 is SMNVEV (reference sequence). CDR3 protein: CASKVGNTIYF.

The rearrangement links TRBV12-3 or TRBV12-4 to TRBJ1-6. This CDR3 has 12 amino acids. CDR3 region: CASQGINSPLHF.

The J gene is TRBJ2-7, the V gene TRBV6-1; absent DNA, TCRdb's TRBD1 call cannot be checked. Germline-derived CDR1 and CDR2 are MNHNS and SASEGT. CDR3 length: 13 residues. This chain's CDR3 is CASSPAGVHEQYF.

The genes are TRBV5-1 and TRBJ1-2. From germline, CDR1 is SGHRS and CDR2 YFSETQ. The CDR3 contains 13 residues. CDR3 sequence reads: CASSLVVGNGYTF.

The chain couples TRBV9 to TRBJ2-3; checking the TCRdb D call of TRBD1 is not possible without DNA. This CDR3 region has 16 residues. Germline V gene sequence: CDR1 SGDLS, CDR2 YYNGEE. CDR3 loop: CASSPPTDRVTDTQYF.

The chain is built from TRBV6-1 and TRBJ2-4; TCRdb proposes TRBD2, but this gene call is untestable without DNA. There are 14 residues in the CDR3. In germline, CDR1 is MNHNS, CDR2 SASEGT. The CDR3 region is CASSLRTEGNIQYF.